This T cell receptor beta chain was sequenced for a study of shared clonotypes between healthy human individuals. Findings and caveats of the study: When compared with the clonotypes that were shared by all four sorted-subset donors, the non-shared clonotypes turned out to have lower generation probabilities.

Notes on this clone: Its antigen is not identified.

In the original processing: Without quality scores, immunoSEQ junctional reads could not be filtered like full-length reads. Generated by immunoSEQ multiplex PCR, the TCRdb table keeps only in-frame clones and is missing some. V and J calls and clone size are as listed in that table; D and trimming were resolved from the DNA. The table shows 2 million to 2.5 million clones, with about nine tenths occurring only once. The CDR3 runs to 14 residues. V dropped 4 bases and J dropped 2; count of bases not matched to a gene: 6. Per germline, CDR1 SGHRS and CDR2 YFSETQ. Specimen: naive CD4+ T cells from PBMCs. Subset denoted: CD45RA+ positively selected. The chain links TRBV5-1 to TRBJ2-7; the match to TRBD1 covers 7 bases. The TCR was taken from a man younger than 35 in good health. Some clones in this sample may be carry-over from other donors' samples. The CDR3 reads CASSRVQGTYEQYF. CDR3 DNA: TGCGCCAGCAGCCGGGTACAGGGGACCTACGAGCAGTACTTC.